Presented here are 6 T cell receptor beta chains from one specimen sequenced in a study of cytomegalovirus exposure and HLA in healthy donors. TCRdb keeps only in-frame clones here, not all; method: immunoSEQ multiplex PCR. Here the sample spans about 270,000 clones, approximately 86% being singletons. The sample was PBMCs. The receptors here all came from a woman younger than 30 in good health and CMV-seronegative.

The genes are TRBV2 and TRBJ2-7, with 12 positions matching TRBD2. Germline assignment: CDR1 SNHLY and CDR2 FYNNEI. The length of the CDR3 is 14 residues. The V and J ends lost 5 bases and 9 bases, in that order; junction bases with no gene match: 8. The CDR3 sequence is CASSSSSGRAGQYF. The CDR3 bases are TGTGCCAGCAGTTCGTCTAGCGGGAGGGCCGGGCAGTACTTC.

The chain carries TRBV6-1 and TRBJ2-3; TRBD1 agrees at 9 bases. CDR1 MNHNS and CDR2 SASEGT come from the germline V gene. The CDR3 length is 15 residues. V lost 2 bases, J lost 4 bases, and 4 bases stayed unmatched. CDR3 in DNA: TGTGCCAGCAGTGAAAGGGACAGGGCGGCAGATACGCAGTATTTT. As protein: CASSERDRAADTQYF.

V is TRBV7-3 and J is TRBJ1-1; the D gene is possibly TRBD1 (5 bases). The CDR3 has 15 amino acids. V shed 5 bases and J shed 1 base, with 14 bases lying between them. Looked up from germline, CDR1 is SGHTA and CDR2 is FQGTGA. This CDR3 reads CASSTHRFENTEAFF. DNA of the CDR3: TGTGCCAGCAGCACCCACAGGTTTGAGAACACTGAAGCTTTCTTT.

The chain links TRBV2 to TRBJ1-3; D is undetermined. CDR1 is SNHLY and CDR2 is FYNNEI in the germline V gene. Trimming removed 5 bases at V and 1 base at J, with 6 bases between. The CDR3 length is 13 residues. The CDR3 sequence is CASSQRSGNTIYF. CDR3 bases: TGTGCCAGCAGTCAGCGTTCTGGAAACACCATATATTTT.

The rearrangement links TRBV7-2 to TRBJ2-7, with 8 bases matching TRBD1. The CDR3 contains 16 residues. CDR1 SGHTA and CDR2 FQGNSA come from the germline V gene. The J segment lost 3 bases and the V segment lost 5 bases, leaving 12 bases of the junction unmatched. For the CDR3, the DNA is TGTGCCAGCAGCCCCTCTTCTGGGACAGGATACTACGAGCAGTACTTC. This encodes CASSPSSGTGYYEQYF.

In this sample, this clone turned up a few times. The gene calls are TRBV15 and TRBJ1-5; 9 nucleotides line up with TRBD1. V dropped 7 bases and J dropped 3; count of bases not matched to a gene: 4. The CDR3 length is 14 residues. The germline V gene has CDR1 LNHNV and CDR2 YYDKDF (reference sequence). DNA of the CDR3: TGTGCCACCACCGGGACAGGGTTCAATCAGCCCCAGCATTTT. This codes for CATTGTGFNQPQHF. The entire variable domain, with the rest obtained from reference TRBV15 and TRBJ1-5, is as follows: DAMVIQNPRYQVTQFGKPVTLSCSQTLNHNVMYWYQQKSSQAPKLLFHYYDKDFNNEADTPDNFQSRRPNTSFCFLDIRSPGLGDTAMYLCATTGTGFNQPQHFGDGTRLSIL.